This T cell receptor beta chain was identified in a study of human T cells and chemical hapten exposure. For the study at large: Patches with 0.01% DPC went on the upper back, and the tests were read at 6 days.

Time point in this sample: pre-sensitization, week 0. Treatment in this sample: therapeutic diphenylcyclopropenone sensitization with weekly scalp DPC. Someone pulled total RNA out of unfractionated whole blood. The CDR3 sequence is 14 residues long. Germline V gene lookup returns CDR1 DFQATT and CDR2 SNEGSKA (reference sequence). Trimming removed 0 bases from V and 4 bases from J, with 9 bases in between. The study's findings and limits: High-frequency TCRs, those above 1 in 1000, stayed the same after DPC sensitization.

Per the authors' pipeline: Sample TCR totals centred on a median of about 92,000, ranging roughly 20,000 to 700,000. Via MiXCR, TCRdb re-called the RACE reads, giving one row per CDR3 protein. TCRdb's processing, not the authors' own work, is the source of the V and J calls. The sample lists roughly 81,000 distinct CDR3 sequences, 8.5% seen once, with just over 2.5% in the top ten. This clonotype was recorded at least ten times. Its antigen remains unidentified. The rearrangement links TRBV20-1 to TRBJ1-4; unclear D gene. The starting material was whole blood, obtained in connection with sensitization to the hapten diphenylcyclopropenone (DPC). This TCR was recovered from a man aged 40-49 years with alopecia areata. Some clones in this sample may be carry-over from other donors' samples. The DNA for the CDR3 is TGCAGTGCTAGAGATCCCCGGGATAATGAAAAACTGTTTTTT. Protein product: CSARDPRDNEKLFF.